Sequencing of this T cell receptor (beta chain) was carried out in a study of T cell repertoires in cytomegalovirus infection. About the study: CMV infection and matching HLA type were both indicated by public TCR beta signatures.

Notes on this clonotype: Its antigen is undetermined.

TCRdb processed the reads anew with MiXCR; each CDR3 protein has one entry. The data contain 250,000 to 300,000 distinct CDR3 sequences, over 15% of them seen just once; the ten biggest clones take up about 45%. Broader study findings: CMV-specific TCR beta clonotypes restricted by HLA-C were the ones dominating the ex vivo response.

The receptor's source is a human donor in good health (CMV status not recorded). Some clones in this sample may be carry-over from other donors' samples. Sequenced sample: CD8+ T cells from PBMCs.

Here the CDR3 reads CASSPSTLDTQYF. The CDR3 nucleotides read TGTGCCAGCAGCCCCTCCACCTTAGATACGCAGTATTTT. The chain has TRBV11-3 and TRBJ2-3, with unresolved D. The germline V gene encodes CDR1 SGHNT and CDR2 YENEEA. V was shortened by 5 bases and J by 5 bases, with 11 bases between the two germline ends. This CDR3 comprises 13 residues. Full variable domain (outside the CDR3, taken from reference TRBV11-3 and TRBJ2-3): EAGVVQSPRYKIIEKKQPVAFWCNPISGHNTLYWYLQNLGQGPELLIRYENEEAVDDSQLPKDRFSAERLKGVDSTLKIQPAELGDSAVYLCASSPSTLDTQYFGPGTRLTVL.